A selection of T cell receptor beta chains follows, all from one sample in a study of cytomegalovirus exposure and HLA in healthy donors. Produced via immunoSEQ multiplex PCR; TCRdb's table is partial and in-frame only. Here the sample spans around 120,000 clones, roughly 80% being singletons. The specimen sequenced was PBMCs. Receptor source: a woman in her thirties or forties in good health and CMV-seropositive. CDR3s include the opening cysteine and the closing phenylalanine or tryptophan. Fields, in order: V gene, J gene, D gene, clone size, CDR3 protein, CDR3 DNA. D genes are given only for firm matches. Some rows have no size entry. The others give once, few or many, or a class for an expanded clone.

TRBV27	TRBJ2-1	TRBD1	once	CASSPYRDRENEQFF	TGTGCCAGCAGTCCCTACCGGGACAGGGAAAATGAGCAGTTCTTC
TRBV6-5	TRBJ2-3	TRBD2	.	CASSSGTISDTQYF	TGTGCCAGTTCTAGCGGGACGATCTCAGATACGCAGTATTTT
TRBV4-1	TRBJ2-7	TRBD2	few	CASSQDGASGSPEQYF	TGCGCCAGCAGCCAAGATGGGGCTAGCGGGAGTCCCGAGCAGTACTTC
TRBV4-2	TRBJ2-1	TRBD2	.	CASSQVALAGDNEQFF	TGTGCCAGCAGCCAAGTAGCACTAGCGGGTGACAATGAGCAGTTCTTC
TRBV10-3	TRBJ2-3	TRBD2	few	CAIAGTSGRGADTQYF	TGTGCCATAGCCGGGACTAGCGGGAGAGGTGCAGATACGCAGTATTTT
TRBV6-1	TRBJ1-2	.	.	CASSAAQYYGYTF	TGTGCCAGCAGCGCTGCTCAGTACTATGGCTACACCTTC
TRBV12-5	TRBJ1-1	.	.	CASGPKDSNTEAFF	TGTGCTAGTGGTCCCAAGGACAGTAACACTGAAGCTTTCTTT
TRBV5-5	TRBJ2-7	TRBD2	few	CASSFGTGGWGYEQYF	TGTGCCAGCAGCTTTGGCACGGGGGGTTGGGGCTACGAGCAGTACTTC
TRBV4-3	TRBJ1-5	.	.	CASSPTGGSGQPQHF	TGCGCCAGCAGCCCAACTGGGGGGAGTGGCCAGCCCCAGCATTTT
TRBV2	TRBJ1-4	TRBD1	.	CASSRDRGQEKLFF	TGTGCCAGCAGTAGGGACAGGGGGCAAGAAAAACTGTTTTTT
TRBV27	TRBJ2-7	TRBD2	.	CASSASGRLPYEQYF	TGTGCCAGCAGTGCGAGCGGGAGGCTACCCTACGAGCAGTACTTC
TRBV2	TRBJ2-5	TRBD2	.	CAGRTSGQETQYF	TGTGCCGGACGTACTAGCGGGCAAGAGACCCAGTACTTC
TRBV5-1	TRBJ1-4	.	.	CASSVGGGNEKLFF	TGCGCCAGCAGTGTCGGGGGGGGTAATGAAAAACTGTTTTTT
TRBV18	TRBJ2-2	.	.	CASSPQRLRANTGELFF	TGTGCCAGCTCACCCCAGAGGTTGAGAGCGAACACCGGGGAGCTGTTTTTT